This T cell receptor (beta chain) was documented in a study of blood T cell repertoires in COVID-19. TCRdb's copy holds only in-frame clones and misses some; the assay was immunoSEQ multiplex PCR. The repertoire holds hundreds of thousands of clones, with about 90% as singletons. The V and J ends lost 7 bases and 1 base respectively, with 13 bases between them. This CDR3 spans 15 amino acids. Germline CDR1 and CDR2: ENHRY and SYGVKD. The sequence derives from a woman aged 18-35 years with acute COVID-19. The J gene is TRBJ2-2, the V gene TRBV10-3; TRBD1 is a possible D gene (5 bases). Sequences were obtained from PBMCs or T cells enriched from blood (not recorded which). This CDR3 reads CAITPATGNTGELFF. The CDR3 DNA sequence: TGTGCCATCACCCCCGCCACAGGGAACACCGGGGAGCTGTTTTTT.